This paragraph reports one TCR beta chain. The antigen is undetermined. CDR1 is SNHLY and CDR2 is FYNNEI in the germline V gene. This CDR3 is built from 15 residues. V was clipped by 4 bases and J by 4 bases, with 14 bases between them. The data are from a study of T cells in localized non-small cell lung cancer. Produced via immunoSEQ multiplex PCR; TCRdb's table is partial and in-frame only. Found here are about 74,000 clones, roughly 84% of them singletons; the top ten hold 1% to 1.5%. Notes on the study in general: Adjacent lung was found to contain a median around 58 of the top 100 tumor clones. Maximal T cell clonality occurred in uninvolved adjacent lung, with tumor ranking below it. Higher T cell density in the blood was associated with longer overall survival, whereas higher adjacent-lung clonality associated with shorter survival.

The rearrangement joins TRBV2 to TRBJ2-1; D unclear. The sequence was collected from an older female donor with stage I lung adenocarcinoma. Sequenced material: peripheral blood, taken before any cancer treatment. CDR3 sequence reads: CASSVAGDTYNEQFF. Written as DNA, the CDR3 is TGTGCCAGCAGTGTAGCAGGAGACACTTACAATGAGCAGTTCTTC.